These 16 T cell receptor beta chains were sequenced from one sample in a study of brain T cells in children with intractable seizures. Clones were read by immunoSEQ multiplex PCR, and TCRdb kept only the in-frame ones, dropping some. The repertoire consists of 300,000 to 400,000 clones, with nearly 95% occurring once and the leading ten covering around 5%. Time point of the sample: blood from clinic visit 5 months post-surgery; TSC patient then seizure free. The specimen comprised peripheral blood, sampled 5 to 6 months after surgery. These receptors all stem from a boy younger than two with tuberous sclerosis and intractable seizures.

This sequence joins TRBV29-1 and TRBJ1-5, with 8 nucleotides matching TRBD1. This CDR3 is 13 amino acids long. V shed 7 bases and J 5 bases; nucleotides not matched to a gene: 7. Germline CDR1 and CDR2: SQVTM and ANQGSEA. DNA for the CDR3: TGCAGCGCTTGGACAGGGTTTGATCAGCCCCAGCATTTT. It translates to CSAWTGFDQPQHF.

The chain has TRBV15 and TRBJ2-7, with 10 bases identical to TRBD1. The V segment lost 6 bases and the J segment 4 bases; nucleotides outside the gene matches: 18. Germline CDR1 reads LNHNV; CDR2 reads YYDKDF (reference sequence). The CDR3 totals 18 residues. The CDR3 sequence: CATSTRGTGATAHYEQYF. The CDR3 DNA follows: TGTGCCACCAGTACCCGAGGGACAGGGGCTACTGCTCATTACGAGCAGTACTTC.

This clone was observed once. This sequence joins TRBV7-8 and TRBJ1-1, with D tentatively TRBD1 (5 bases). The CDR3 is made up of 15 amino acids. V lost 2 bases, J lost 4 bases, and 14 bases lay in between. Germline loops: CDR1 SGHVS, CDR2 FQNEAQ. CDR3 protein: CASSLSGGRGTEAFF. The CDR3 DNA sequence: TGTGCCAGCAGCTTATCGGGGGGTAGGGGCACTGAAGCTTTCTTT.

This clone has just one count. The rearrangement uses TRBV4-1 and TRBJ2-1; 7 bases line up with TRBD2. V trimming: 10 bases; J trimming: 12 bases; junction bases outside the gene matches: 6. The CDR3 is 10 residues long. The germline gives CDR1 MGHRA, CDR2 YSYEKL. DNA of the CDR3: TGCGCCAACCCCGGGGAGGGGCAGTTCTTC. Translated: CANPGEGQFF.

A note on this clone: It is unclear where the CDR3 begins or ends on the DNA, so no DNA is shown, and the CDR3 is as TCRdb lists it. The chain is built from TRBV13 and TRBJ2-2; the DNA was not used to check the table's D call, TRBD2. The CDR3 comprises 20 residues, both ends counted. In germline, CDR1 is PRHDT, CDR2 FYEKMQ (reference sequence). CDR3 amino acids: CASSFTWTGSVLRNTGELFF.

This clone was recorded once. DNA for the CDR3: TGCGCCAGCAGTCACTCCGGGACGGACCCCCAAGAGACCCAGTACTTC. As protein: CASSHSGTDPQETQYF. The chain couples TRBV23-1 to TRBJ2-5; D may match TRBD1 or TRBD2 (5 bases each). TRBV23-1 is known as an ORF, though its function is uncertain. The CDR3 runs to 16 residues. V gave up 3 bases and J gave up 1 base, with 15 bases separating them.

The V gene is TRBV4-1, the J gene TRBJ2-5, with D hard to call. The germline gives CDR1 MGHRA, CDR2 YSYEKL. This CDR3 has 10 residues. V gave up 5 bases and J gave up 7 bases, with 5 bases separating them. The chain's CDR3 is CASSDGTQYF. In DNA form, the CDR3 reads TGCGCCAGCAGCGACGGGACCCAGTACTTC.

The rearrangement links TRBV7-9 to TRBJ1-1, with D maybe TRBD1 (5 bases). The V end lost 5 bases, the J end lost 4 bases, and 20 bases lay between the germline ends. The CDR3 has 16 residues. Germline CDR1 SEHNR, CDR2 FQNEAQ (reference sequence). The CDR3 region has the DNA TGTGCCAGCAGCCCCCTAGAACGCCTTCAGGGCACTGAAGCTTTCTTT. It yields the protein CASSPLERLQGTEAFF.

This chain links TRBV7-9 with TRBJ1-2, with D tentatively TRBD1 (5 bases). The germline gives CDR1 SEHNR, CDR2 FQNEAQ (reference sequence). The CDR3 is made up of 17 amino acids. Trimming shortened V by 5 bases and J by 0 bases, and 19 bases separated the two germline ends. DNA of the CDR3: TGTGCCAGCAGCGGGGGTCCGGGCAACTCAGCTAACTATGGCTACACCTTC. The encoded protein is CASSGGPGNSANYGYTF.

This rearrangement joins TRBV28 to TRBJ2-3, with a weak D call TRBD2 (5 bases). Germline V gives CDR1 MDHEN, CDR2 SYDVKM. This CDR3 spans 14 amino acids. The V end was cut by 4 bases, the J end by 4 bases, with 12 bases between. In nucleotides, the CDR3 is TGTGCCAGCAGTTCCCAAACTAGTGCAGATACGCAGTATTTT. Translation gives CASSSQTSADTQYF.

This sequence joins TRBV10-3 and TRBJ2-5; possibly TRBD2 for D (7 bases). The V end lost 2 bases, the J end lost 5 bases, and 21 bases lay between the germline ends. The CDR3 is 17 residues long. Germline CDR1 reads ENHRY; CDR2 reads SYGVKD. The CDR3 DNA reads as TGTGCCATCAGTGAGAGGTGGGGGGGCCTCAGGGACGAGACCCAGTACTTC. The encoded protein is CAISERWGGLRDETQYF.

The chain couples TRBV27 to TRBJ1-1, with 9 bases lining up with TRBD1. Germline V gene lookup returns CDR1 MNHEY and CDR2 SMNVEV (reference sequence). The CDR3 consists of 15 residues. V shed 3 bases, J shed 5 bases, and the junction held 7 bases outside the gene matches. CDR3 sequence (DNA): TGTGCCAGCAGTTTGTTACAGGGGGCGCAAACTGAAGCTTTCTTT. Its protein is CASSLLQGAQTEAFF.

V usage is TRBV7-9 and J usage is TRBJ1-3; possible D gene TRBD1, 5 bases. CDR1 is SEHNR and CDR2 is FQNEAQ in the germline V gene (reference sequence). This CDR3 is built from 15 residues. Trimming took off 5 bases at V and 0 bases at J, with 11 bases between the two ends. The CDR3 coding sequence is TGTGCCAGCAGCCCCACAGGCTCCTCTGGAAACACCATATATTTT. It encodes CASSPTGSSGNTIYF.

The chain uses TRBV18 and TRBJ2-2; a weak D match, TRBD1 (5 bases). V shed 3 bases and J shed 1 base, with 12 bases lying between them. CDR1 is KGHSH and CDR2 is LQKENI in the germline V gene. The CDR3 runs 16 residues. Written as DNA, the CDR3 is TGTGCCAGCTCACCCCGACAGTCGAGGAACACCGGGGAGCTGTTTTTT. This sequence encodes CASSPRQSRNTGELFF.

Only one count was recorded for this clone. The chain couples TRBV4-2 to TRBJ1-3, with D hard to call. This CDR3 spans 16 amino acids. V shed 3 bases and J shed 0 bases, with 12 bases lying between them. CDR1 and CDR2 (germline): LGHNA, YNFKEQ. The CDR3 region has the DNA TGTGCCAGCAGCCACCGTGAGGTGGCCTCTGGAAACACCATATATTTT. Translating it yields CASSHREVASGNTIYF.

Details on this clone: At one boundary the junction diverges from the germline segment, which might be a read error. The J gene is TRBJ2-7, the V gene TRBV6-4; tentatively, D is TRBD2 (5 bases). CDR3 length equals 12 residues. Germline V gene lookup returns CDR1 MRHNA and CDR2 SNTAGT. The CDR3 region is CAYRTGRYEQYF. The CDR3 bases are TGCGCGTATAGGACTGGGCGCTACGAGCAGTACTTC.